Shown below are 17 T cell receptor beta chains from a single sample sequenced in a study of blood T cell repertoires in COVID-19. Sequencing used immunoSEQ multiplex PCR; TCRdb keeps in-frame clones, though not all of them. The sample has around 200,000 clones, approximately 87% seen once. The sample consisted of peripheral blood. The receptors come from an older woman with COVID-19, enrolled during active disease.

V gene TRBV4-2 combines with J gene TRBJ2-6; 8 positions match TRBD1. The trim removed 4 bases at V and 4 bases at J, leaving 15 bases unmatched. Germline assignment: CDR1 LGHNA and CDR2 YNFKEQ. The CDR3 sequence is 19 residues long. CDR3 in amino acids: CASSPLGQGRFSGANVLTF. The DNA of the CDR3 is TGTGCCAGCAGCCCTTTAGGACAGGGAAGGTTCTCCGGGGCCAACGTCCTGACTTTC.

The V gene is TRBV7-2, the J gene TRBJ2-2; 7 bases are shared with TRBD1. The CDR3 is 15 amino acids. Germline V gene data show CDR1 as SGHTA and CDR2 as FQGNSA. J was trimmed by 0 bases and V by 4 bases; bases with no gene match: 2. The CDR3: CASSSDRANTGELFF. For the CDR3, the DNA is TGTGCCAGCAGCTCCGACAGGGCGAACACCGGGGAGCTGTTTTTT.

This clone occurred a few times. The V gene is TRBV24-1, the J gene TRBJ2-1; TRBD2 matches 8 bases. This CDR3 comprises 16 residues. Germline CDR1 and CDR2: KGHDR and SFDVKD. V lost 0 bases to trimming and J lost 6 bases; unmatched junction nucleotides: 6. CDR3: CATSDLRLAGTNEQFF. CDR3 in DNA: TGTGCCACCAGTGATTTGAGGTTAGCGGGGACCAATGAGCAGTTCTTC.

There are a few counts of this clone. The gene calls are TRBV15 and TRBJ1-3; 8 bases align to TRBD1. V shed 5 bases and J 4 bases; nucleotides not matched to a gene: 10. The germline V gene has CDR1 LNHNV and CDR2 YYDKDF (reference sequence). CDR3 size: 16 residues. The CDR3 region is CATSDPQGARGNTIYF. The CDR3 DNA reads TGTGCCACCAGCGACCCCCAGGGGGCTAGGGGAAACACCATATATTTT.

The chain uses TRBV20-1 and TRBJ2-7, with TRBD2 matching 12 bases. V shed 4 bases and J 5 bases; nucleotides not matched to a gene: 15. CDR3 size: 17 residues. Germline loops: CDR1 DFQATT, CDR2 SNEGSKA (reference sequence). This chain's CDR3 is CSAIDPPSGRARDEQYF. The CDR3, as DNA: TGCAGTGCTATTGATCCCCCTAGCGGGAGGGCCCGCGACGAGCAGTACTTC.

The V call is TRBV6-2 or TRBV6-3, the J call TRBJ1-5; 9 nucleotides agree with TRBD1. CDR1 is MNHEY, CDR2 SVGEGT, per germline. The CDR3 sequence is 16 residues long. J gave up 3 bases and V 4 bases, and 7 bases lay outside the gene matches. CDR3 residues: CASSSLDRGNNQPQHF. CDR3 in DNA: TGTGCCAGCAGTTCCCTGGACAGGGGAAACAATCAGCCCCAGCATTTT.

The CDR3 nucleotides read TGTGCCAGCAGCCACTCAGGGGCCGGGGAGCTGTTTTTT. This encodes CASSHSGAGELFF. V usage is TRBV14 and J usage is TRBJ2-2, with a possible D match to TRBD1 (6 bases). Germline-derived CDR1 and CDR2 are SGHDN and FVKESK. The V end lost 3 bases, the J end lost 6 bases, and 8 bases lay between the germline ends. The CDR3 contains 13 residues.

This clone was observed a single time. The rearrangement joins TRBV28 to TRBJ1-5; D possibly corresponds to TRBD1 (5 bases). The CDR3 runs to 15 residues. Per the germline V gene, CDR1 is MDHEN and CDR2 is SYDVKM. V lost 5 bases and J 0 bases, leaving 11 bases between the germline ends. The CDR3 coding sequence is TGTGCCAGCAGTATGACAGTAGATAGCAATCAGCCCCAGCATTTT. Protein sequence: CASSMTVDSNQPQHF.

This chain uses TRBV14 with TRBJ1-2, with a tentative D call TRBD1 (6 bases). Germline assignment: CDR1 SGHDN and CDR2 FVKESK. CDR3 length: 13 residues. Trimming stripped 5 bases from V and 5 bases from J, with 12 bases between. The CDR3 region has the DNA TGTGCCAGCAGCGCCCGGACAGCATATGGCTACACCTTC. Translation: CASSARTAYGYTF. Filled out from reference TRBV14 and TRBJ1-2, the complete variable domain reads EAGVTQFPSHSVIEKGQTVTLRCDPISGHDNLYWYRRVMGKEIKFLLHFVKESKQDESGMPNNRFLAERTGGTYSTLKVQPAELEDSGVYFCASSARTAYGYTFGSGTRLTVV.

This clone was counted once. The chain employs TRBV30 and TRBJ2-2; 8 bases align to TRBD1. This CDR3 has 13 residues. With V trimmed by 5 bases and J by 6 bases, 5 bases remained unmatched. Germline CDR1 is GTSNPN and CDR2 is SVGIG (reference sequence). The CDR3 DNA is TGTGCCTGGGGAAGACAGGGGCCCGGGGAGCTGTTTTTT. Its translation: CAWGRQGPGELFF.

The V and J genes are TRBV5-1 and TRBJ2-7, with D perhaps TRBD2 (5 bases). The V end lost 7 bases, the J end lost 5 bases, and 16 bases lay between the germline ends. CDR1 and CDR2 from the germline V gene are SGHRS and YFSETQ. The CDR3 runs 13 residues. The CDR3 bases are TGCGCCAGCTCGTCGTCTTTCGGGAACGAGCAGTACTTC. Translating it yields CASSSSFGNEQYF.

This chain connects TRBV6-5 to TRBJ2-3; possibly TRBD1 for D (6 bases). V lost 5 bases and J lost 0, with 9 bases in between. There are 14 residues in the CDR3. CDR1 is MNHEY and CDR2 is SVGAGI in the germline V gene. CDR3: CASSLRGSTDTQYF. CDR3 DNA sequence: TGTGCCAGCAGTCTCAGGGGAAGCACAGATACGCAGTATTTT.

The CDR3 bases are TGTGCCACCAGTGACCACGAGGCACAAAGTCGAGCCGAGCAGTACTTC. As protein: CATSDHEAQSRAEQYF. The chain recombines TRBV24-1 with TRBJ2-7; D not certain. The CDR3 contains 16 residues. Germline loops: CDR1 KGHDR, CDR2 SFDVKD. Between the trimmed V and J ends, which lost 4 bases and 6 bases, there was a span of 21 bases.

The chain has TRBV28 and TRBJ2-7; 8 bases map to TRBD1. Germline V gene data show CDR1 as MDHEN and CDR2 as SYDVKM. The CDR3 contains 15 residues. After removal of 6 bases from V and 3 bases from J, the junction contained 10 bases not matched to a gene. This chain's CDR3 is CASRETGQDNYEQYF. In DNA form, the CDR3 reads TGTGCCAGCAGAGAGACGGGACAGGATAACTACGAGCAGTACTTC.

The V and J genes are TRBV5-4 and TRBJ2-7, with a tentative D call TRBD1 (5 bases). This CDR3 has 15 residues. CDR1 is SGHNT, CDR2 YYREEE, per germline (reference sequence). Trimming removed 4 bases at V and 6 bases at J, with 20 bases between. The DNA for the CDR3 is TGTGCCAGCAGCCTAAGGGGCCTGGGCCACCTCGAGCAGTACTTC. Translation gives CASSLRGLGHLEQYF.

V usage is TRBV5-1 and J usage is TRBJ1-3, with D unclear. CDR3 length: 15 residues. Germline V gives CDR1 SGHRS, CDR2 YFSETQ. V shed 0 bases and J shed 1 base, with 8 bases lying between them. The CDR3 reads CASSLDSRSGNTIYF. The CDR3 nucleotides are TGCGCCAGCAGCTTGGACAGCCGATCTGGAAACACCATATATTTT.

The chain is built from TRBV1 and TRBJ2-1; the D call in the table, TRBD2, was not verified against the DNA. TRBV1 represents a pseudogene. The CDR3 spans 20 residues. For the CDR3, the DNA is TGCACCAGCAGCCAAGATCGGTTAGCGGGAGGTACGAGCTCCTACAATGAGCAGTTCTTC. This sequence encodes CTSSQDRLAGGTSSYNEQFF.